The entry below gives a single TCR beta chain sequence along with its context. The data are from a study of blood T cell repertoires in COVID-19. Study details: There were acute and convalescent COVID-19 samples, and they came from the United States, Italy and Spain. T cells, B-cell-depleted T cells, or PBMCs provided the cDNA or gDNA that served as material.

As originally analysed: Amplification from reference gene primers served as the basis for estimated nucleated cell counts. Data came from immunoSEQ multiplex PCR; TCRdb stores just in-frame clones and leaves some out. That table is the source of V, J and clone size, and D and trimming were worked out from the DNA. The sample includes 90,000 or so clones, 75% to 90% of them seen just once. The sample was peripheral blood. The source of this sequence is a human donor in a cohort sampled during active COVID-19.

The CDR3 reads CASSVRGSNSPLHF. The CDR3 DNA reads TGTGCCAGCAGTGTCAGGGGGAGCAATTCACCCCTCCACTTT. The rearrangement uses TRBV28 and TRBJ1-6; 7 positions match TRBD1. The CDR3 runs to 14 residues. The V and J ends lost 5 bases and 7 bases, in that order; junction bases with no gene match: 5. Germline V gene lookup returns CDR1 MDHEN and CDR2 SYDVKM.